The 26 T cell receptor beta chains listed next were all sequenced from one sample in a study of cytomegalovirus exposure and HLA in healthy donors. PCR amplification relied on 60 Vbeta primers (plus 13 Jbeta primers). TCRdb's table, derived via immunoSEQ multiplex PCR, lists solely in-frame clones and lacks some. Of around 65,000 clones listed, 70% to 80% are singletons. Material for sequencing was PBMCs. The receptors originated from a man between 50 and 59 years old in good health and CMV-seropositive.

This chain joins TRBV28 and TRBJ1-4, with D uncertain. The CDR3 contains 17 residues. V lost 6 bases and J 6 bases, leaving 23 bases between the germline ends. The V gene's germline CDR1 is MDHEN and CDR2 SYDVKM. DNA of the CDR3: TGTGCCAGCAGCCTCTCACTAGTCTCCGTAAGGGATGAAAAACTGTTTTTT. Translation: CASSLSLVSVRDEKLFF.

This clone was picked up a small number of times. This chain joins TRBV7-9 and TRBJ2-7, with 9 bases matching TRBD1. The CDR3 consists of 13 residues. With V trimmed by 5 bases and J by 7 bases, 6 bases remained unmatched. Germline loops: CDR1 SEHNR, CDR2 FQNEAQ (reference sequence). In DNA form, the CDR3 reads TGTGCCAGCAGCCGTGGGACAGGGCGGGAGCAGTACTTC. It translates to CASSRGTGREQYF.

This chain uses TRBV29-1 with TRBJ2-3; D may be TRBD2 (5 bases). V shed 0 bases and J shed 2 bases, with 15 bases lying between them. This CDR3 contains 16 residues. Germline assignment: CDR1 SQVTM and CDR2 ANQGSEA. CDR3 sequence: CSVEEFAGATTDTQYF. The CDR3 DNA follows: TGCAGCGTTGAAGAATTCGCGGGCGCCACCACAGATACGCAGTATTTT.

The rearrangement uses TRBV11-1 and TRBJ2-2, with a possible D match to TRBD2 (6 bases). CDR1 and CDR2 from the germline V gene are SGHAT and FQDESV (reference sequence). V gave up 7 bases and J gave up 8 bases, with 14 bases separating them. This CDR3 comprises 13 residues. The CDR3: CASMLTRGGELFF. The CDR3 DNA reads TGTGCCAGCATGCTGACTAGAGGAGGGGAGCTGTTTTTT.

This clone appeared a single time. The chain uses TRBV25-1 and TRBJ2-3; 7 bases agree with TRBD2. The germline gives CDR1 MGHDK, CDR2 SYGVNS. Unmatched junction bases numbered 7, after V lost 5 bases and J lost 5 bases. This CDR3 comprises 14 residues. The DNA for the CDR3 is TGTGCCAGCAGTAACAGACTAGCCCAAGATACGCAGTATTTT. Translated: CASSNRLAQDTQYF. The whole variable domain, filled in from reference TRBV25-1 and TRBJ2-3, reads EADIYQTPRYLVIGTGKKITLECSQTMGHDKMYWYQQDPGMELHLIHYSYGVNSTEKGDLSSESTVSRIRTEHFPLTLESARPSHTSQYLCASSNRLAQDTQYFGPGTRLTVL.

Comments on this clone: A much larger clone sits a single nucleotide away, making a read error possible. The same CDR3 can be traced to other DNA sequences in this sample. The chain couples TRBV4-3 to TRBJ2-1; D unresolved. Germline-derived CDR1 and CDR2 are LGHNA and YSLEER. CDR3 length: 17 amino acids. Trimming shortened V by 3 bases and J by 3 bases, and 18 bases separated the two germline ends. CDR3 sequence (DNA): TGCGCCAGCAGCCACGACATCATCGTACTCATCTACAATGAGCAGTTCTTC. Amino acid sequence: CASSHDIIVLIYNEQFF.

J is TRBJ1-2 and V is TRBV28, with 9 bases aligning to TRBD1. There are 14 residues in the CDR3. CDR1 MDHEN and CDR2 SYDVKM come from the germline V gene. J was trimmed by 6 bases and V by 2 bases; bases with no gene match: 4. For the CDR3, the DNA is TGTGCCAGCAGTTTAAGGACAGGGGATCATGGCTACACCTTC. Translated, it gives CASSLRTGDHGYTF.

The chain couples TRBV7-2 to TRBJ2-1, with D maybe TRBD2 (6 bases). Germline CDR1 is SGHTA and CDR2 is FQGNSA. CDR3 length: 12 residues. Trimming pared 3 bases from V and 10 bases from J, leaving 10 bases between. CDR3 sequence: CASSLRGLEQFF. The CDR3 DNA follows: TGTGCCAGCAGCTTGCGGGGTTTGGAGCAGTTCTTC.

V is TRBV9 and J is TRBJ2-2, with 7 positions matching TRBD2. CDR3 length: 18 residues. Trimming took 0 bases from V and 2 from J; bases not matched to a gene: 10. The germline V gene encodes CDR1 SGDLS and CDR2 YYNGEE. The CDR3 nucleotides are TGTGCCAGCAGCGTAGCTCGAGCGGGGCCATTAAACACCGGGGAGCTGTTTTTT. It translates to CASSVARAGPLNTGELFF.

The chain joins TRBV15 to TRBJ2-1, with D possibly TRBD1 on 5 matching bases. The length of the CDR3 is 18 residues. Trimming took 1 base from V and 6 from J, leaving 22 bases between them. Germline V gene data show CDR1 as LNHNV and CDR2 as YYDKDF (reference sequence). CDR3 nucleotide sequence: TGTGCCACCAGCAGAGGTGGGGCCAACGGGTCCCCCCGCAATGAGCAGTTCTTC. Translation gives CATSRGGANGSPRNEQFF. The whole variable domain, filled in from reference TRBV15 and TRBJ2-1, reads DAMVIQNPRYQVTQFGKPVTLSCSQTLNHNVMYWYQQKSSQAPKLLFHYYDKDFNNEADTPDNFQSRRPNTSFCFLDIRSPGLGDTAMYLCATSRGGANGSPRNEQFFGPGTRLTVL.

The gene calls are TRBV5-1 and TRBJ2-6; no definite D call. The CDR3 extends over 15 amino acids. The V end was cut by 0 bases, the J end by 1 base, with 5 bases between. Germline CDR1 is SGHRS and CDR2 is YFSETQ. CDR3 sequence reads: CASSLAVSGANVLTF. The DNA of the CDR3 is TGCGCCAGCAGCTTGGCGGTTTCTGGGGCCAACGTCCTGACTTTC.

The gene calls are TRBV4-3 and TRBJ1-6, with TRBD1 as a possible D gene (5 bases). Per the germline V gene, CDR1 is LGHNA and CDR2 is YSLEER. Trimming left V 0 bases short and J 10 bases short, with 13 bases between. The CDR3 contains 15 residues. For the CDR3, the DNA is TGCGCCAGCAGCCAAGAAGCAGGGAGGATCTCACCCCTCCACTTT. It encodes CASSQEAGRISPLHF.

This clone was observed a single time. V gene TRBV7-8 combines with J gene TRBJ1-2, with TRBD1 matching 8 bases. From germline, CDR1 is SGHVS and CDR2 FQNEAQ. The CDR3 sequence is 14 residues long. Trimming took 0 bases from V and 5 from J; bases not matched to a gene: 2. This CDR3 is CASSLATGEYGYTF. CDR3 coding DNA: TGTGCCAGCAGCTTAGCGACAGGGGAATATGGCTACACCTTC.

This clone occurred once. This chain connects TRBV19 to TRBJ2-3; D possibly corresponds to TRBD2 (6 bases). Germline loops: CDR1 LNHDA, CDR2 SQIVND (reference sequence). V was pared by 9 bases and J by 5 bases, with 15 bases between. The CDR3 loop spans 13 amino acids. Here the CDR3 reads CASLGGAVDTQYF. As DNA, the CDR3 is TGTGCCAGCCTGGGGGGAGCTGTAGATACGCAGTATTTT.

CDR3 bases: TGTGCCAGCAGCTTAGTCTCAGGGGCAGGGAATGAGCAGTTCTTC. Translation gives CASSLVSGAGNEQFF. The rearrangement uses TRBV7-9 and TRBJ2-1, with D possibly TRBD1 on 6 matching bases. In germline, CDR1 is SEHNR, CDR2 FQNEAQ (reference sequence). V was shortened by 1 base and J by 7 bases, with 14 bases between the two germline ends. The CDR3 spans 15 residues.

This clone was seen a handful of times. The rearrangement links TRBV7-3 to TRBJ2-3; a possible D gene is TRBD2 (7 bases). Between the trimmed V and J ends, which lost 5 bases and 0 bases, there was a span of 9 bases. There are 14 residues in the CDR3. CDR1 and CDR2 from the germline V gene are SGHTA and FQGTGA. This CDR3 is CASSGGASTDTQYF. CDR3 DNA: TGTGCCAGCAGCGGGGGGGCCAGCACAGATACGCAGTATTTT.

The chain couples TRBV29-1 to TRBJ1-2; 7 bases align to TRBD1. V lost 4 bases to trimming and J lost 6 bases; unmatched junction nucleotides: 8. This CDR3 is built from 13 residues. Germline V CDR1 and CDR2: SQVTM, ANQGSEA. The CDR3 nucleotides are TGCAGCGTTGGGGGGACAGTAGCCAATGGCTACACCTTC. Protein product: CSVGGTVANGYTF.

The chain recombines TRBV6-1 with TRBJ1-6; a possible D gene is TRBD1 (5 bases). The CDR3 consists of 16 residues. Per germline, CDR1 MNHNS and CDR2 SASEGT. V lost 2 bases and J lost 10, with 18 bases in between. CDR3 DNA: TGTGCCAGCAGTGAATCCGGAAGGGGCTTAGGGTCACCCCTCCACTTT. This translates into CASSESGRGLGSPLHF.

V and J are TRBV5-4 and TRBJ2-5; D is perhaps TRBD1 (5 bases). Between the trimmed V and J ends, which lost 0 bases and 2 bases, there was a span of 8 bases. This CDR3 region has 14 residues. CDR1 is SGHNT and CDR2 is YYREEE in the germline V gene (reference sequence). CDR3 in amino acids: CASSLGQRQETQYF. The CDR3 DNA reads TGTGCCAGCAGCTTGGGACAGAGACAAGAGACCCAGTACTTC.

The V and J genes are TRBV7-2 and TRBJ2-1; D may be TRBD2 (6 bases). V lost 0 bases to trimming and J lost 10 bases, with 19 bases between them. The CDR3 loop spans 16 amino acids. The germline V gene has CDR1 SGHTA and CDR2 FQGNSA. The CDR3 DNA sequence: TGTGCCAGCAGCTTAGCCTTTGGAGGGTCGATGCGGGAGCAGTTCTTC. Its translation is CASSLAFGGSMREQFF.

A note on this clone: A clone one base away is much larger, so this may be a read error. J is TRBJ2-5 and V is TRBV7-3; a weak D match, TRBD1 (6 bases). TRBJ2-7 matches the DNA end more closely, so the J call is doubtful. CDR3 length: 15 amino acids. CDR1 and CDR2 from the germline V gene are SGHTA and FQGTGA. The CDR3, as DNA: TGTGCCAGCAGCTCCCAGGGGCCCAGCTCCTACGAGCAGTACTTC. It encodes CASSSQGPSSYEQYF.

The chain's CDR3 is CATGTGSQPQHF. In DNA, the CDR3 is TGTGCCACAGGGACAGGGTCGCAGCCCCAGCATTTT. The chain couples TRBV19 to TRBJ1-5, with 9 bases identical to TRBD1. The junction had 5 bases not matched to a gene; V was cut back by 10 bases and J by 7 bases. CDR1 is LNHDA and CDR2 is SQIVND in the germline V gene (reference sequence). The CDR3 consists of 12 residues.

The chain carries TRBV19 and TRBJ1-2; tentative D call: TRBD1 (6 bases). The germline V gene has CDR1 LNHDA and CDR2 SQIVND (reference sequence). The germline V and J ends were trimmed by 8 bases and 4 bases, with 14 bases remaining between them. The CDR3 is 13 amino acids. The CDR3 loop is CASGTLQIYGYTF. CDR3 DNA: TGTGCCAGTGGGACACTGCAGATCTATGGCTACACCTTC.

This rearrangement joins TRBV30 to TRBJ2-1; no clear D gene. The germline gives CDR1 GTSNPN, CDR2 SVGIG (reference sequence). This CDR3 is 15 amino acids long. Deletions cut 5 bases from V and 4 bases from J, with 18 bases between. The chain's CDR3 is CAWDPGAWPYNEQFF. Here the CDR3 DNA reads TGTGCCTGGGATCCTGGAGCATGGCCTTACAATGAGCAGTTCTTC.

The rearrangement joins TRBV27 to TRBJ2-6; D is perhaps TRBD1 (6 bases). The CDR3 covers 17 residues. V was shortened by 6 bases and J by 3 bases, with 18 bases between the two germline ends. Germline V gene lookup returns CDR1 MNHEY and CDR2 SMNVEV (reference sequence). As DNA, the CDR3 is TGTGCCAGCAGCAGGGGTTTTGGGCGTATTGGGGCCAACGTCCTGACTTTC. This encodes CASSRGFGRIGANVLTF.

About this clone itself: An end of the junction does not agree with germline; a read error may underlie this. Within the sample, other DNA sequences also encode this same CDR3. The chain uses TRBV2 and TRBJ1-4; a weak D match, TRBD1 (5 bases). Germline CDR1 is SNHLY and CDR2 is FYNNEI. This CDR3 has 16 amino acids. CDR3 bases: TGTGCCAGCAGGGGCAAGGGTGGAGGGGCCCGTGAAAAGCTGTTTTTT. It is translated as CASRGKGGGAREKLFF.